A selection of T cell receptor beta chains follows, all from one sample in a study of blood T cell repertoires in COVID-19. Measured with immunoSEQ multiplex PCR; TCRdb has only the in-frame clones, and not every one. The profile covers around 150,000 clones, with 84% appearing a single time and approximately 7.1% taken by the ten largest. The specimen was peripheral blood. Receptor source: a woman aged 45-59 years in a cohort sampled during active or convalescent COVID-19. Both conserved end residues are trimmed from each CDR3. The order of the fields is J gene, V gene, CDR3 protein.

j_call: TRBJ1-2; v_call: TRBV7-2; cdr3_aa: ASSFRTGADYGYT
j_call: TRBJ2-7; v_call: TRBV4-1; cdr3_aa: ASSHTPGTGGGYEQY
j_call: TRBJ2-7; v_call: TRBV6-5; cdr3_aa: ASRRGSYEQY
j_call: TRBJ2-4; v_call: TRBV2; cdr3_aa: ASRMGLAGTKNIQY
j_call: TRBJ1-1; v_call: TRBV29-1; cdr3_aa: SVAPAGRTEAF
j_call: TRBJ1-4; v_call: TRBV7-3; cdr3_aa: ASSLTGTGFEKLF
j_call: TRBJ1-4; v_call: TRBV18; cdr3_aa: ASSPLEQGGEKLF
j_call: TRBJ2-5; v_call: TRBV5-4; cdr3_aa: ASSLGQKETQY
j_call: TRBJ1-5; v_call: TRBV12-3/TRBV12-4; cdr3_aa: ASSVDRVQPQH
j_call: TRBJ2-5; v_call: TRBV7-9; cdr3_aa: ASSVIVGGETQY
j_call: TRBJ2-5; v_call: TRBV6-5; cdr3_aa: ASSPRGAVQTQY
j_call: TRBJ1-2; v_call: TRBV2; cdr3_aa: ASSDTGGSGYT
j_call: TRBJ1-1; v_call: TRBV7-3; cdr3_aa: ASTSGVGYTEAF
j_call: TRBJ1-6; v_call: TRBV6-6; cdr3_aa: ASSYSEFDSPLH
j_call: TRBJ1-5; v_call: TRBV30; cdr3_aa: AWATSGQPQH
j_call: TRBJ1-5; v_call: TRBV6-2/TRBV6-3; cdr3_aa: ASSYSGGFNQPQH
j_call: TRBJ1-6; v_call: TRBV28; cdr3_aa: ASSLYAAGSSPLH
j_call: TRBJ1-4; v_call: TRBV5-1; cdr3_aa: ASSETGATNEKLF
j_call: TRBJ1-5; v_call: TRBV27; cdr3_aa: ASRGVGQPQH
j_call: TRBJ2-2; v_call: TRBV11-2; cdr3_aa: ASSRSQTGVTGELF
j_call: TRBJ1-1; v_call: TRBV12-5; cdr3_aa: ASGLIRGLFTEAF
j_call: TRBJ2-2; v_call: TRBV10-3; cdr3_aa: AISESGGRGGGELF
j_call: TRBJ2-3; v_call: TRBV6-4; cdr3_aa: ASSDRGDTQY
j_call: TRBJ2-3; v_call: TRBV7-2; cdr3_aa: ASSPSKGAVDTQY
j_call: TRBJ2-4; v_call: TRBV2; cdr3_aa: ASSEMASSRHIQY
j_call: TRBJ2-3; v_call: TRBV7-3; cdr3_aa: ASSQGSTDTQY
j_call: TRBJ2-1; v_call: TRBV18; cdr3_aa: ASSPPRDSTNNEQF
j_call: TRBJ2-5; v_call: TRBV29-1; cdr3_aa: SVEETMWETQY
j_call: TRBJ1-4; v_call: TRBV19; cdr3_aa: ASSMAGEGKLF
j_call: TRBJ2-2; v_call: TRBV7-8; cdr3_aa: ASSPRSSGGTGELF
j_call: TRBJ2-5; v_call: TRBV30; cdr3_aa: AWSDPTGTYRETQY
j_call: TRBJ1-2; v_call: TRBV2; cdr3_aa: ASRVEPGQGLSGYT
j_call: TRBJ1-3; v_call: TRBV4-1; cdr3_aa: ASSRLPGQGAGNTIY
j_call: TRBJ2-1; v_call: TRBV6-5; cdr3_aa: ASSFDFYNEQF